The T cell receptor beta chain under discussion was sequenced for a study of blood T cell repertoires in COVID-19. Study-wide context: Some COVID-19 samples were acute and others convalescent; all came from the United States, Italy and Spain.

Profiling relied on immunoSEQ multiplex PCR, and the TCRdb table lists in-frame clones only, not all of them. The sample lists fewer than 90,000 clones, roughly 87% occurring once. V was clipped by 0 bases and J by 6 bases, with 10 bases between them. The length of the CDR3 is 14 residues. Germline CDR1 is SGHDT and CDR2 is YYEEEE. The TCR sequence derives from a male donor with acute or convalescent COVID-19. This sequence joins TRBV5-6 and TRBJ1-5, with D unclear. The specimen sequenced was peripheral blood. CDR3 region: CASSLGEMPQPQHF. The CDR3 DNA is TGTGCCAGCAGCTTGGGAGAAATGCCTCAGCCCCAGCATTTT.